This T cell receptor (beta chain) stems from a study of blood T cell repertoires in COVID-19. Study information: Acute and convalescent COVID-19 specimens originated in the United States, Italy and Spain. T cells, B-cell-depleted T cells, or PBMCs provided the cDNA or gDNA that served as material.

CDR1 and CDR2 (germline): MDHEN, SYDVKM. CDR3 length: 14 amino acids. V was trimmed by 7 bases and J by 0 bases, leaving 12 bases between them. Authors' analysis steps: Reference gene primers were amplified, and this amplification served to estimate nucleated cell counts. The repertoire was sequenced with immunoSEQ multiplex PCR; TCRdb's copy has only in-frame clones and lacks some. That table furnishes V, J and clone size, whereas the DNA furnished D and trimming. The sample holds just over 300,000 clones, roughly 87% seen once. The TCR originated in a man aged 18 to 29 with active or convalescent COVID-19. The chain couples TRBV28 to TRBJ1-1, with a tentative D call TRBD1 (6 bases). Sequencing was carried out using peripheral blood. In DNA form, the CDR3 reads TGTGCCAGCAAGGGGGGACTAATGAACACTGAAGCTTTCTTT. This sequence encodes CASKGGLMNTEAFF.